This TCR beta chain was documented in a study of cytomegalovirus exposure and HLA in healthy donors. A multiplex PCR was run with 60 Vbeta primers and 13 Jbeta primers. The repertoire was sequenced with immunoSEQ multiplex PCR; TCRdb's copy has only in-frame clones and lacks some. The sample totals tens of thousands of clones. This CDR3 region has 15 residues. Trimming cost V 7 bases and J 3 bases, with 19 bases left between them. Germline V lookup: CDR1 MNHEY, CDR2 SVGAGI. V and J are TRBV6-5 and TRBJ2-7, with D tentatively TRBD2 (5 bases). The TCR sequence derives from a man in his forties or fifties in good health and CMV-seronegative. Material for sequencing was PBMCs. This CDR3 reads CASTNRPRRYYEQYF. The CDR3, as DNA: TGTGCCAGCACCAACCGGCCGCGGAGGTACTACGAGCAGTACTTC.